The sequence of this T cell receptor beta chain was determined in a study of cytomegalovirus exposure and HLA in healthy donors. Study-wide points: There were several of the most significant clusters that appeared linked to common viral pathogens in a later analysis. With later analysis, a missense DCLRE1C variant became linked to TCR beta V- and J-gene trimming. The productive fraction for most TCR beta V segments was about 90% or about 30% in an earlier analysis.

The PCR made use of 60 Vbeta and 13 Jbeta primers. Per the original data handling: In a later analysis, of 84 million or so unique beta chains, about 11 million appeared in at least two donors. Using immunoSEQ multiplex PCR, the repertoire was profiled, and TCRdb retains in-frame clones only, with some absent. V and J calls and clone size come straight from that table; D and trimming were deduced from the DNA. The profile shows some 130,000 clones, 70% of them singletons. Note on this clone: As yet, its antigen is unknown.

V lost 4 bases and J lost 3; bases outside the gene matches: 5. The CDR3 has 16 amino acids. Germline lookup yields CDR1 SGDLS and CDR2 YYNGEE. The source of this sequence is an older woman in good health and CMV-seropositive. This sequence joins TRBV9 and TRBJ2-7, with 15 bases matching TRBD2. Material for sequencing was PBMCs. The CDR3 DNA sequence: TGTGCCAGCAGCCCCGGGACTAGCGGGAGGTACTACGAGCAGTACTTC. Protein: CASSPGTSGRYYEQYF. Full variable domain (outside the CDR3, taken from reference TRBV9 and TRBJ2-7): DSGVTQTPKHLITATGQRVTLRCSPRSGDLSVYWYQQSLDQGLQFLIQYYNGEERAKGNILERFSAQQFPDLHSELNLSSLELGDSALYFCASSPGTSGRYYEQYFGPGTRLTVT.